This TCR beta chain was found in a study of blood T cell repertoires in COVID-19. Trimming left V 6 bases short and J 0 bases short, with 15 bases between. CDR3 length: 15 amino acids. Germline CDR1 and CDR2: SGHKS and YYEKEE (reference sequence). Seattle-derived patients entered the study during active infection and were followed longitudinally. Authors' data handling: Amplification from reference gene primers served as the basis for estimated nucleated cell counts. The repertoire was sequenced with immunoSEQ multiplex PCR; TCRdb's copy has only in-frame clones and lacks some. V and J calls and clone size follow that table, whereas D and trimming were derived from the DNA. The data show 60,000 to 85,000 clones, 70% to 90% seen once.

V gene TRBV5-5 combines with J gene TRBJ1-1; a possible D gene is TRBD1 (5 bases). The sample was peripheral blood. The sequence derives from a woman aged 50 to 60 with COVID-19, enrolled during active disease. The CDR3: CASTPDGGVNTEAFF. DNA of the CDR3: TGTGCCAGCACCCCGGATGGGGGGGTGAACACTGAAGCTTTCTTT.